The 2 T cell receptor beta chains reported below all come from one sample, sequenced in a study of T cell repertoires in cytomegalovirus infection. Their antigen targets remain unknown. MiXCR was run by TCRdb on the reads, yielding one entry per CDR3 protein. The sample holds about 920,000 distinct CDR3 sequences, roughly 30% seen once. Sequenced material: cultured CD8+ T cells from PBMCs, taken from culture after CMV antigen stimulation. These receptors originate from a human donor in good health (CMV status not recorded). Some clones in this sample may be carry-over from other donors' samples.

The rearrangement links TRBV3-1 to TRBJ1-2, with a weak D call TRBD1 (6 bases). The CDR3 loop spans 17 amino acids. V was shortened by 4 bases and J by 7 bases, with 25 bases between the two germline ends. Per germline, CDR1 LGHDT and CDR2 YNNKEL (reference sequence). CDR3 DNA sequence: TGTGCCAGCAGCCCCGACTTACTGGGACAACCGTTATTTGGCTACACCTTC. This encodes CASSPDLLGQPLFGYTF. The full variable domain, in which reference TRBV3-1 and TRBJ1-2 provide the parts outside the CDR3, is DTAVSQTPKYLVTQMGNDKSIKCEQNLGHDTMYWYKQDSKKFLKIMFSYNNKELIINETVPNRFSPKSPDKAHLNLHINSLELGDSAVYFCASSPDLLGQPLFGYTFGSGTRLTVV.

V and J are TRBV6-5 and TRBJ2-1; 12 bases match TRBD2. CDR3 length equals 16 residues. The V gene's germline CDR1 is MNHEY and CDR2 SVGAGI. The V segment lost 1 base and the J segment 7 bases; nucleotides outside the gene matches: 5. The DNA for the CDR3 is TGTGCCAGCAGTTACTTCAGACTAGCGGGGGAGAATGAGCAGTTCTTC. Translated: CASSYFRLAGENEQFF.